This T cell receptor beta chain was captured in a study of T cells generated in artificial thymic organoids (dated by TCRdb to about 2017). Regarding the complete study: The TCR alpha and beta CDR3 repertoires of CD8 single positive T cells derived from in vitro artificial thymic organoids were compared with those of thymic and peripheral blood naive CD8 T cells. Displayed repertoire sequencing data were described as representative of three independent experiments.

What the research found in general, with its limitations: CD8 single positive T cells derived from organoids showed physiological TCR clonotype diversity comparable to the diversity seen in thymic and blood naive CD8 T cells.

Relative to germline, V is 2 bases shorter and J is 5 bases shorter, with 12 bases between their ends. The CDR3, cysteine through phenylalanine, is 14 amino acids long. Kept here is only the CDR3 DNA, which spans 42 bases and is read in frame from base 1. TCRalpha and TCRbeta libraries were amplified separately by semi-nested PCR with Advantage 2 and reverse primers in the TRAC or TRBC constant regions. First-strand cDNA synthesis used between 3.5 and 500 ng of total RNA. TCR cDNA libraries were generated by 5'-RACE using the SMARTer PCR cDNA Synthesis kit, with a poly-dT primer employed for first-strand synthesis. Semi-nested constant-region reverse primers carried 5-nucleotide sample-specific barcodes, and products were cleaned with the Zymo DNA Clean and Concentrator-5 kit. Up to ten barcoded samples were pooled, ligated to Illumina adaptors and sequenced on an Illumina MiSeq as 2 x 150 bp paired-end reads. Concerning the study's data processing: After demultiplexing, reads were aligned with BLAT to a custom library containing all human TRAV, TRAJ, TRBV, TRBD and TRBJ combinations from IMGT. The best BLAT hits were picked using pslCDnaFilter (-maxAligns=1, -ignoreIntrons), and custom Perl scripts were used to calculate clonotype frequencies. TCRdb took the public reads, trimmed them with fastp at Q25, ran MiXCR for clone calling and kept in-frame beta chains. Duplicate CDR3 protein sequences are folded into a single record with the most common DNA and genes. Here the V and J calls rest on TCRdb's processing, not on the authors' analysis. The table for this sample lists thousands of distinct CDR3 sequences; roughly 34% of them were counted only once. The top ten clones comprise about 2.3% of the sample.

This clonotype was seen more than once but under ten times. Its specific antigen is unknown. No base quality values were provided; no much bigger clone lies one nucleotide off. Healthy adult donors provided the non-mobilized peripheral blood. Primary CD8+ T cells were enriched by magnetic beads using the Miltenyi CD8+ T cell Isolation Kit. Naive CD8 T cells from blood were sorted by FACS as CD3+TCRalphabeta+CD8+CD45RO-CCR7+ cells prior to RNA extraction. For each sample, total RNA was purified from roughly 40,000 to 200,000 sorted cells using the RNeasy Micro kit, and RNA quality was assessed on an Agilent RNA 6000 Nano chip.

Material: naive CD8+ T cells from blood. The cell subset or site label for this specimen denotes: CD3+TCRalphabeta+CD8SP T cells; for blood, CD45RO-CCR7+ naive CD8+ T cells. The chain is made from TRBV12-3 or TRBV12-4 and TRBJ2-5; the D gene identity is not certain. This TCR derives from a human donor who gave cord blood stem cells for thymic organoid culture, a cardiac surgery patient who gave postnatal thymus, or a blood donor (not recorded which). The CDR3 sequence is CASSLPGAAETQYF. Read as DNA, the sequence is TGTGCCAGCAGTTTACCGGGCGCCGCGGAGACCCAGTACTTC.